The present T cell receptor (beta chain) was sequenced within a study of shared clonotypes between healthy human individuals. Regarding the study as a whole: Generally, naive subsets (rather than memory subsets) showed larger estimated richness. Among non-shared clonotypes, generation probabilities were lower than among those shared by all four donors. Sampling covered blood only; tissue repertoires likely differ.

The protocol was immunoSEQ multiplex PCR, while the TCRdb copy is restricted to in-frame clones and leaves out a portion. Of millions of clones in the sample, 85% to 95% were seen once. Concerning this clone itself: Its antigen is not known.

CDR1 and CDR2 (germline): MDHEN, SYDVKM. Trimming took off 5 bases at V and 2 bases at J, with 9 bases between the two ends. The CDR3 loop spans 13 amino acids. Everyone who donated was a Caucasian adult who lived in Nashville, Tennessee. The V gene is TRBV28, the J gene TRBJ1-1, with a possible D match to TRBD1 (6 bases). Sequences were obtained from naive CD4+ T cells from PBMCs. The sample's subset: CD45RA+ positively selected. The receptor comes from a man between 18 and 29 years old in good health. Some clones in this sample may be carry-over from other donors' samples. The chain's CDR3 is CASSIQGNTEAFF. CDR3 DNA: TGTGCCAGCAGTATACAGGGTAACACTGAAGCTTTCTTT. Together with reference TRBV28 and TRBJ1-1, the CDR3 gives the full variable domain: DVKVTQSSRYLVKRTGEKVFLECVQDMDHENMFWYRQDPGLGLRLIYFSYDVKMKEKGDIPEGYSVSREKKERFSLILESASTNQTSMYLCASSIQGNTEAFFGQGTRLTVV.